This record covers a single T cell receptor (beta chain). The sample is drawn from a study of control samples from healthy donors and cancer patients. The method was immunoSEQ multiplex PCR; TCRdb's version includes in-frame clones alone and lacks a portion of them. The data contain under 150,000 clones, about 93% of them singletons. The CDR3 has 17 residues. Trimming pared 0 bases from V and 0 bases from J, leaving 10 bases between. Germline lookup yields CDR1 SGHRS and CDR2 YFSETQ. Sequenced input: PBMCs. The sequence came from a man over 45 with head and neck cancer. V and J are TRBV5-1 and TRBJ1-6; no reliable D call. The CDR3 sequence is CASSLETASSYNSPLHF. The CDR3 coding sequence is TGCGCCAGCAGCTTGGAAACTGCGAGCTCCTATAATTCACCCCTCCACTTT.